The present TCR beta chain was sequenced within a study of Ad26.COV2.S vaccination and SARS-CoV-2 variants. Overall study context: Each vaccinee took Ad26.COV2.S intramuscularly, once or twice 56 days apart. Study findings and constraints: Those who received vaccine or placebo ended up with similar non-spike TCR breadth.

Treatment of the sample: some 19 received Ad26.COV2.S at low or high dose, single or two shots; 5 received placebo; per-sample allocation not given. After the first vaccine or placebo injection, samples were drawn on day 63. The individual, an adult aged 18-55 years, was a donor in Boston. Expressing Wuhan-strain SARS-CoV-2 spike, an Ad26 vector served as the vaccine. Measured with immunoSEQ multiplex PCR; TCRdb has only the in-frame clones, and not every one. The repertoire holds some 450,000 clones, less than 95% seen once, with more than 3.5% in the top ten. V dropped 0 bases and J dropped 14 bases, with 14 bases sitting between them. Germline assignment: CDR1 SGHAT and CDR2 FQNNGV. The CDR3 totals 14 residues. As for this clone: What it recognizes is unknown.

The source of this sequence is a person aged 18-60 years who received the Ad26.COV2.S COVID-19 vaccine or a placebo. Source: peripheral blood, taken in a trial of Ad26.COV2.S vaccine versus placebo. This chain uses TRBV11-2 with TRBJ1-6; perhaps TRBD1 as D (5 bases). The CDR3 here is CASSLDLGDLALHF. The CDR3, as DNA: TGTGCCAGCAGCTTAGATCTGGGGGATCTGGCCCTCCACTTT.